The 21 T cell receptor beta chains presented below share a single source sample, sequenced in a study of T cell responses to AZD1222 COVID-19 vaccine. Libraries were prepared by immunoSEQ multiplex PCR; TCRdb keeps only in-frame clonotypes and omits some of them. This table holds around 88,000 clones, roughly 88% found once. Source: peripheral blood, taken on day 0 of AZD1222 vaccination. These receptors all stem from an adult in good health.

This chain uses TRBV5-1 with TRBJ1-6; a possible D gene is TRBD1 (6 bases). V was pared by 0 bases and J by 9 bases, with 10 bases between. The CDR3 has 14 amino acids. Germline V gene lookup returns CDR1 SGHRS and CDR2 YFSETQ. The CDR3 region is CASSLDWGASPLHF. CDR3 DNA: TGCGCCAGCAGCTTGGACTGGGGGGCTTCACCCCTCCACTTT.

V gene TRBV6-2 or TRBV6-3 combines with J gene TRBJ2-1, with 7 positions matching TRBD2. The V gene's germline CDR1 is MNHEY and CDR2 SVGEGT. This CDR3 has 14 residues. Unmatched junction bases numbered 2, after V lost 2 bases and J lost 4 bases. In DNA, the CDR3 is TGTGCCAGCAGTTACACTAGCGCTTACAATGAGCAGTTCTTC. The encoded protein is CASSYTSAYNEQFF.

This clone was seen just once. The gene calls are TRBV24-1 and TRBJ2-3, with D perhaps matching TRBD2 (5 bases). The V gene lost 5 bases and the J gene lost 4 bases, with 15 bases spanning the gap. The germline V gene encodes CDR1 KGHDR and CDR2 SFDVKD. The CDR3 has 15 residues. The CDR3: CATSAGDRSADTQYF. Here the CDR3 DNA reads TGTGCCACCAGTGCCGGGGATCGGTCAGCAGATACGCAGTATTTT.

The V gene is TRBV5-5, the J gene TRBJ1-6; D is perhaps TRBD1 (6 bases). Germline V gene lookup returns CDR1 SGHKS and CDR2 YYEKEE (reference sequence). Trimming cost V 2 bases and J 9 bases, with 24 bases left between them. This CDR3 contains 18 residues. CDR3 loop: CASSFRGNRAQGFSPLHF. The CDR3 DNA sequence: TGTGCCAGCAGCTTCAGGGGCAACAGGGCCCAGGGGTTTTCACCCCTCCACTTT. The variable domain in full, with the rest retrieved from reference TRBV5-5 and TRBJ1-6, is DAGVTQSPTHLIKTRGQQVTLRCSPISGHKSVSWYQQVLGQGPQFIFQYYEKEERGRGNFPDRFSARQFPNYSSELNVNALLLGDSALYLCASSFRGNRAQGFSPLHFGNGTRLTVT.

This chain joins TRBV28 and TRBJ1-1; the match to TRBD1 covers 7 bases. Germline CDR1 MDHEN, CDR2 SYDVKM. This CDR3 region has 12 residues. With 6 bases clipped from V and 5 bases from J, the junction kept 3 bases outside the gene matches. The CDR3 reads CASRQGKTEAFF. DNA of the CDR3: TGTGCCAGCAGACAGGGGAAAACTGAAGCTTTCTTT.

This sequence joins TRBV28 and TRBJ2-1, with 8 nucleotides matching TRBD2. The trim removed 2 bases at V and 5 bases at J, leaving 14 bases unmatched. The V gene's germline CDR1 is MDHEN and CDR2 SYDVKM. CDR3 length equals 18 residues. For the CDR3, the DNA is TGTGCCAGCAGTTTACTCTTTCGGGGGGGAGGTGGGCACAATGAGCAGTTCTTC. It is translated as CASSLLFRGGGGHNEQFF. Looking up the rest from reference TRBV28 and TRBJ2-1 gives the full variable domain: DVKVTQSSRYLVKRTGEKVFLECVQDMDHENMFWYRQDPGLGLRLIYFSYDVKMKEKGDIPEGYSVSREKKERFSLILESASTNQTSMYLCASSLLFRGGGGHNEQFFGPGTRLTVL.

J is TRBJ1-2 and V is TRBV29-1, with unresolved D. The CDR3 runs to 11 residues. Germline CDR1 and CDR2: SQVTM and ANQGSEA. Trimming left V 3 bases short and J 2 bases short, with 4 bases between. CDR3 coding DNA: TGCAGCGTTGACGGAAACTATGGCTACACCTTC. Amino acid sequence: CSVDGNYGYTF.

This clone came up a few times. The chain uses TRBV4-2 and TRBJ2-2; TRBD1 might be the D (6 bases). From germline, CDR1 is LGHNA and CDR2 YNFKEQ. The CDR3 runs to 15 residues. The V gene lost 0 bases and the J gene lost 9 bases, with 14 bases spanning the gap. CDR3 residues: CASSQDGTIGRELFF. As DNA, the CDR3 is TGTGCCAGCAGCCAAGATGGGACAATCGGCAGGGAGCTGTTTTTT.

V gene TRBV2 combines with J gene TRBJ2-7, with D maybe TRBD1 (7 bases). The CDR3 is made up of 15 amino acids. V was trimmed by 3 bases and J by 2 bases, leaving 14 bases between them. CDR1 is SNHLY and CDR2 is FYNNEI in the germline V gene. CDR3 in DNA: TGTGCCAGCAGTGAGCGGAGGGGGCTAACCTACGAGCAGTACTTC. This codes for CASSERRGLTYEQYF. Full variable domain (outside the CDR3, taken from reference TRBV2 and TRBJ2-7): EPEVTQTPSHQVTQMGQEVILRCVPISNHLYFYWYRQILGQKVEFLVSFYNNEISEKSEIFDDQFSVERPDGSNFTLKIRSTKLEDSAMYFCASSERRGLTYEQYFGPGTRLTVT.

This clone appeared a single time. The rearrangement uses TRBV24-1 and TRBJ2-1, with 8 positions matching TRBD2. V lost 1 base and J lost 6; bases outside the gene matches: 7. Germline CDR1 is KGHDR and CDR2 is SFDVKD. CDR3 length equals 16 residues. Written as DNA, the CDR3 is TGTGCCACCAGTGATTTCGTCCTAGCGGGTATCAATGAGCAGTTCTTC. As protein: CATSDFVLAGINEQFF.

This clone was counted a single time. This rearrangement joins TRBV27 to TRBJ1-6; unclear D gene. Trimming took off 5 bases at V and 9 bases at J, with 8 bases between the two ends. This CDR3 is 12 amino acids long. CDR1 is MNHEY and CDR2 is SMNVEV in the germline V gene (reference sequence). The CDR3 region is CASSQARSPLHF. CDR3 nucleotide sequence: TGTGCCAGCAGTCAGGCCCGTTCACCCCTCCACTTT.

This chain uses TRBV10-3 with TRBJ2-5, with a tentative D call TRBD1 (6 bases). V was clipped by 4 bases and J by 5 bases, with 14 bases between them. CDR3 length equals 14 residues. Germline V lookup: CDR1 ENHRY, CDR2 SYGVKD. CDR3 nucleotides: TGTGCCATCAGTGCACAGGGCCGTGGGGAGACCCAGTACTTC. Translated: CAISAQGRGETQYF.

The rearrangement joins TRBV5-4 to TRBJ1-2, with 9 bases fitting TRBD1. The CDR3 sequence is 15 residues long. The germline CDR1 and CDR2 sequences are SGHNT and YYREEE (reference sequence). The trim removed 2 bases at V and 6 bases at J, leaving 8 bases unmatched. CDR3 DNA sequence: TGTGCCAGCAGCTTCCCGGGACAGGGAAGAGATGGCTACACCTTC. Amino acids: CASSFPGQGRDGYTF.

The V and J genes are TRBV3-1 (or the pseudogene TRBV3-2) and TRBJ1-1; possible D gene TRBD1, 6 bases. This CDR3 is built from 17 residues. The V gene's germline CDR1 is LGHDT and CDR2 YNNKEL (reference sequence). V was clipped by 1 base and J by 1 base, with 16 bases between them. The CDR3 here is CASSQGPSGRGNTEAFF. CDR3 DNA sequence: TGTGCCAGCAGCCAAGGGCCCTCGGGCAGGGGGAACACTGAAGCTTTCTTT.

The CDR3 loop reads CASSPARQGQTYEQYF. Here the CDR3 DNA reads TGTGCCAGCAGCCCAGCCCGACAGGGGCAAACCTACGAGCAGTACTTC. The genes are TRBV5-4 and TRBJ2-7, with 8 bases fitting TRBD1. Germline CDR1 SGHNT, CDR2 YYREEE (reference sequence). The CDR3 extends over 16 amino acids. V lost 4 bases, J lost 2 bases, and 11 bases stayed unmatched.

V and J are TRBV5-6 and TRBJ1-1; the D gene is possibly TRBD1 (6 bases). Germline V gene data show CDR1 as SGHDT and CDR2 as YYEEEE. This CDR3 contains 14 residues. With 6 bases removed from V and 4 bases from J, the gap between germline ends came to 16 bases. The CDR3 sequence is CASTRLGAGTEAFF. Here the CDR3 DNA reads TGTGCCAGCACCCGTCTGGGGGCTGGCACTGAAGCTTTCTTT.

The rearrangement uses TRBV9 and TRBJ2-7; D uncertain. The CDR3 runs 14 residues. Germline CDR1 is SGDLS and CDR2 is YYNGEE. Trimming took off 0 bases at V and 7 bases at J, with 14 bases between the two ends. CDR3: CASSVGDSAWEQYF. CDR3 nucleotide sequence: TGTGCCAGCAGCGTAGGAGACTCCGCCTGGGAGCAGTACTTC.

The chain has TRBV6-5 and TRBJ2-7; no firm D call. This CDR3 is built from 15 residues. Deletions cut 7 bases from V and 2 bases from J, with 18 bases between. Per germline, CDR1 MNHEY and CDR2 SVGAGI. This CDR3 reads CASTAGPSRPYEQYF. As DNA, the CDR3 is TGTGCCAGCACCGCTGGCCCGAGTAGACCCTACGAGCAGTACTTC.

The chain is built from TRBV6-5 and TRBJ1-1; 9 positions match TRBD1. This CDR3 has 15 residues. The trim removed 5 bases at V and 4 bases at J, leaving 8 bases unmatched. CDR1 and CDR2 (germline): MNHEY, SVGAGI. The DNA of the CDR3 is TGTGCCAGCAGTATTCGGACAGGGGAGGGCACTGAAGCTTTCTTT. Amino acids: CASSIRTGEGTEAFF.

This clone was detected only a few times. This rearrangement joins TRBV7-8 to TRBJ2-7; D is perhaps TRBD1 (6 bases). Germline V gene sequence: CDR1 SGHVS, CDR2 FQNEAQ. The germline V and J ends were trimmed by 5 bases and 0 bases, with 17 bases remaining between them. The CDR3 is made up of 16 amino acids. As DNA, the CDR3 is TGTGCCAGCAGCCCCCACAGGGTCCCCAACTCCTACGAGCAGTACTTC. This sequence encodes CASSPHRVPNSYEQYF.

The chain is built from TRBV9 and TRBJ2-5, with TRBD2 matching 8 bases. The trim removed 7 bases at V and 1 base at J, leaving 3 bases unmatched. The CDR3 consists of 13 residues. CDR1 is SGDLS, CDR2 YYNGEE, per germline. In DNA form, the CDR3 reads TGTGCCAGCGCCGGGACTAGCCAAGAGACCCAGTACTTC. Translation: CASAGTSQETQYF.